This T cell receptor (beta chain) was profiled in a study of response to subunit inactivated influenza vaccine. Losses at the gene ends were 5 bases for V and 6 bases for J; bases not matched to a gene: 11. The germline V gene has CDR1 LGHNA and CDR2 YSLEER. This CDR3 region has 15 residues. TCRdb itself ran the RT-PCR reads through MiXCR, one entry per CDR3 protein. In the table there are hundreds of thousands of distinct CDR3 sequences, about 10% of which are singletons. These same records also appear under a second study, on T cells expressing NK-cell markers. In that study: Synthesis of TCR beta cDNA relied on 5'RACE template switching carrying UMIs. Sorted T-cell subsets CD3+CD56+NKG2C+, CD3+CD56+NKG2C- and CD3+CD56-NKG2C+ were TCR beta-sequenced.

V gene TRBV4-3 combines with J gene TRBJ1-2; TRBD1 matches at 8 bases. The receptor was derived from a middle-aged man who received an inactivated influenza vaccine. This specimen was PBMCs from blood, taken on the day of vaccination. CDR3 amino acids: CASSAAGGKRNGYTF. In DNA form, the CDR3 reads TGCGCCAGCAGCGCAGCAGGGGGCAAACGGAATGGCTACACCTTC.